The next 27 T cell receptor beta chains were all read from a single sample in a study of T cells in localized non-small cell lung cancer. The assay was immunoSEQ multiplex PCR, and TCRdb's table has in-frame clones only and misses some. Altogether over a thousand clones are present, under 25% being singletons, with the ten largest covering about 20%. This sample comprised normal lung tissue next to the tumor, obtained before any cancer treatment. The receptors derive from a man aged 40 to 69 with stage III squamous cell lung carcinoma.

This clone ranks as medium-sized. This sequence joins TRBV7-2 and TRBJ1-1, with a weak D call TRBD1 (6 bases). Trimming left V 4 bases short and J 2 bases short, with 8 bases between. CDR3 length: 13 amino acids. Per germline, CDR1 SGHTA and CDR2 FQGNSA. The CDR3: CASSWDKNTEAFF. In DNA, the CDR3 is TGTGCCAGCAGCTGGGACAAAAACACTGAAGCTTTCTTT. The variable domain in full, with the rest retrieved from reference TRBV7-2 and TRBJ1-1, is GAGVSQSPSNKVTEKGKDVELRCDPISGHTALYWYRQSLGQGLEFLIYFQGNSAPDKSGLPSDRFSAERTGGSVSTLTIQRTQQEDSAVYLCASSWDKNTEAFFGQGTRLTVV.

This clone qualifies as large. This chain links TRBV5-1 with TRBJ1-4, with TRBD1 as a possible D gene (5 bases). The length of the CDR3 is 15 residues. V shed 2 bases and J shed 5 bases, with 13 bases lying between them. Germline CDR1 reads SGHRS; CDR2 reads YFSETQ. The CDR3 coding sequence is TGCGCCAGCAGCTTTGAGACAGCGCCGAATGAAAAACTGTTTTTT. It is translated as CASSFETAPNEKLFF.

The chain is built from TRBV5-1 and TRBJ1-2, with 7 bases identical to TRBD1. The CDR3 has 15 residues. CDR1 is SGHRS, CDR2 YFSETQ, per germline. V was pared by 5 bases and J by 8 bases, with 15 bases of the junction left unmatched. This CDR3 reads CASSSVMGTENGYTF. CDR3 coding DNA: TGCGCCAGCAGTTCGGTGATGGGGACAGAGAACGGCTACACCTTC.

The genes are TRBV6-8 and TRBJ2-1; the D gene could be TRBD1 or TRBD2 (7 bases each). Per the germline V gene, CDR1 is MNHGY and CDR2 is SAAAGT. V was clipped by 2 bases and J by 9 bases, with 17 bases between them. This CDR3 has 15 residues. For the CDR3, the DNA is TGTGCCAGCAGTTACCAGGGGGGGGGCGGAAGTGAGCAGTTCTTC. Translated, it gives CASSYQGGGGSEQFF.

By frequency in the sample, this clone is large. The J gene is TRBJ2-5, the V gene TRBV6-8; D is perhaps TRBD1 (5 bases). In germline, CDR1 is MNHGY, CDR2 SAAAGT. Trimming left V 5 bases short and J 6 bases short, with 10 bases between. The CDR3 is made up of 12 amino acids. CDR3 region: CASSDSLKTQYF. CDR3 nucleotide sequence: TGTGCCAGCAGTGACAGTTTGAAGACCCAGTACTTC.

J is TRBJ2-7 and V is TRBV27; D uncertain. Germline assignment: CDR1 MNHEY and CDR2 SMNVEV (reference sequence). The CDR3 consists of 13 residues. The germline V and J ends were trimmed by 2 bases and 2 bases, with 7 bases remaining between them. DNA for the CDR3: TGTGCCAGCAGTTTAGGCAGTGCCTACGAGCAGTACTTC. Translation: CASSLGSAYEQYF.

This chain joins TRBV29-1 and TRBJ1-2; D is unresolved. Germline lookup yields CDR1 SQVTM and CDR2 ANQGSEA. Trimming pared 2 bases from V and 4 bases from J, leaving 8 bases between. The CDR3 consists of 12 residues. Here the CDR3 reads CSVEMGSYGYTF. CDR3 DNA: TGCAGCGTTGAAATGGGGAGCTATGGCTACACCTTC.

The chain couples TRBV9 to TRBJ1-1, with a weak D call TRBD1 (5 bases). The CDR3 has 12 amino acids. Trimming pared 5 bases from V and 11 bases from J, leaving 16 bases between. In germline, CDR1 is SGDLS, CDR2 YYNGEE. The CDR3: CASSEGAGLAFF. The DNA for the CDR3 is TGTGCCAGCAGTGAAGGGGCAGGGTTGGCTTTCTTT. The full variable domain, rest sourced from reference TRBV9 and TRBJ1-1, is DSGVTQTPKHLITATGQRVTLRCSPRSGDLSVYWYQQSLDQGLQFLIQYYNGEERAKGNILERFSAQQFPDLHSELNLSSLELGDSALYFCASSEGAGLAFFGQGTRLTVV.

The chain carries TRBV19 and TRBJ2-4, with D perhaps matching TRBD1 (5 bases). V gave up 3 bases and J gave up 3 bases, with 12 bases separating them. The CDR3 contains 15 residues. Germline CDR1 LNHDA, CDR2 SQIVND (reference sequence). CDR3 bases: TGTGCCAGTAGTATGTTAGGGGATAGCAAAAACATTCAGTACTTC. It translates to CASSMLGDSKNIQYF.

This chain links TRBV11-3 with TRBJ2-7; 7 bases line up with TRBD2. The CDR3 runs to 14 residues. In germline, CDR1 is SGHNT, CDR2 YENEEA. V dropped 2 bases and J dropped 6; count of bases not matched to a gene: 7. The CDR3, as DNA: TGTGCCAGCAGCTTACTGGGCGGGAGTGGCGAGCAGTACTTC. Its protein is CASSLLGGSGEQYF.

This clone has only a few counts. The chain combines TRBV28 with TRBJ1-5, with D unresolved. Per germline, CDR1 MDHEN and CDR2 SYDVKM. The CDR3 has 12 residues. Trimming took off 3 bases at V and 5 bases at J, with 5 bases between the two ends. The CDR3 DNA reads as TGTGCCAGCAGTTTGAGAGATCAGCCCCAGCATTTT. This sequence encodes CASSLRDQPQHF.

This clone was seen only a few times. The V and J genes are TRBV5-1 and TRBJ2-7; 7 positions agree with TRBD1. CDR1 is SGHRS and CDR2 is YFSETQ in the germline V gene. The CDR3 is 14 residues long. V was clipped by 4 bases and J by 2 bases; unmatched bases: 6. This CDR3 reads CASSATGTAYEQYF. The CDR3 nucleotides read TGCGCCAGCAGCGCCACCGGGACAGCCTACGAGCAGTACTTC.

This clone has more than one count but fewer than ten. The chain recombines TRBV6-8 with TRBJ2-7; weak D call: TRBD2 (5 bases). The germline CDR1 and CDR2 sequences are MNHGY and SAAAGT. V lost 4 bases and J 2 bases, leaving 12 bases between the germline ends. This CDR3 comprises 14 residues. The CDR3 region is CASSSAGFTYEQYF. The CDR3 DNA follows: TGTGCCAGCAGTTCGGCGGGTTTCACCTACGAGCAGTACTTC.

In this sample, this clone turned up a few times. The chain joins TRBV11-3 to TRBJ2-2; D uncertain. V shed 0 bases and J shed 4 bases, with 6 bases lying between them. This CDR3 comprises 14 residues. Per the germline V gene, CDR1 is SGHNT and CDR2 is YENEEA. CDR3 protein: CASSLDTTTGELFF. The DNA for the CDR3 is TGTGCCAGCAGCTTAGACACAACCACCGGGGAGCTGTTTTTT.

Written as DNA, the CDR3 is TGTGCCTGGAGTGTAGCCAGCGGGGGGGCGAATACGCAGTATTTT. It yields the protein CAWSVASGGANTQYF. This sequence joins TRBV30 and TRBJ2-3; 10 nucleotides align to TRBD2. Germline loops: CDR1 GTSNPN, CDR2 SVGIG (reference sequence). The CDR3 sequence is 15 residues long. The ends lost 0 bases at V and 7 bases at J; junction bases unmatched: 7.

The genes are TRBV19 and TRBJ1-4, with D possibly being TRBD1 (5 bases). CDR1 LNHDA and CDR2 SQIVND come from the germline V gene (reference sequence). V dropped 3 bases and J dropped 7 bases, with 9 bases sitting between them. The CDR3 consists of 13 residues. The CDR3 spells CASSMAGSEKLFF. For the CDR3, the DNA is TGTGCCAGTAGTATGGCAGGGAGTGAAAAACTGTTTTTT.

The table lists this clone with a few counts. The chain carries TRBV6-8 and TRBJ2-3; D is undetermined. From germline, CDR1 is MNHGY and CDR2 SAAAGT. Trimming stripped 8 bases from V and 6 bases from J, with 18 bases between. This CDR3 has 14 amino acids. CDR3 loop: CASVANTLVDTQYF. The CDR3 region has the DNA TGTGCCAGCGTGGCCAACACCCTAGTGGATACGCAGTATTTT.

A few counts support this clone. The chain uses TRBV19 and TRBJ2-1; 11 bases fit TRBD2. The germline V gene has CDR1 LNHDA and CDR2 SQIVND (reference sequence). J gave up 11 bases and V 5 bases, and 5 bases lay outside the gene matches. CDR3 size: 13 residues. CDR3 sequence: CASSLGTSGQQFF. Here the CDR3 DNA reads TGTGCCAGTAGTCTTGGGACTAGCGGTCAGCAGTTCTTC.

The V call is TRBV19, the J call TRBJ1-5; D unclear. Between the trimmed V and J ends, which lost 5 bases and 4 bases, there was a span of 6 bases. The CDR3 has 12 amino acids. Germline assignment: CDR1 LNHDA and CDR2 SQIVND (reference sequence). The CDR3 DNA reads as TGTGCCAGTAGTGTGGGGAATCAGCCCCAGCATTTT. Translated, it gives CASSVGNQPQHF. The complete variable domain, with remaining parts taken from reference TRBV19 and TRBJ1-5, reads DGGITQSPKYLFRKEGQNVTLSCEQNLNHDAMYWYRQDPGQGLRLIYYSQIVNDFQKGDIAEGYSVSREKKESFPLTVTSAQKNPTAFYLCASSVGNQPQHFGDGTRLSIL.

This clone has more than one count but fewer than ten. The chain employs TRBV1 and TRBJ2-1; the D call TRBD2 from the table was never checked on the DNA. TRBV1 is labeled a pseudogene. This CDR3 is built from 14 residues. In nucleotides, the CDR3 is TGCGCCAGCAGCCAAGATCCCTACCTCAATGAGCAGTTCTTC. Translation: CASSQDPYLNEQFF.

V is TRBV19 and J is TRBJ1-1; the D gene is possibly TRBD1 (5 bases). Germline V lookup: CDR1 LNHDA, CDR2 SQIVND (reference sequence). Deletions cut 8 bases from V and 4 bases from J, with 14 bases between. CDR3 length: 13 residues. This CDR3 reads CASHPGRGTEAFF. CDR3 DNA: TGTGCCAGTCACCCGGGGAGGGGCACTGAAGCTTTCTTT.

V and J are TRBV11-3 and TRBJ2-7; D is uncertain. The CDR3 is 15 residues long. V was pared by 2 bases and J by 5 bases, with 16 bases between. In germline, CDR1 is SGHNT, CDR2 YENEEA. The CDR3 DNA reads as TGTGCCAGCAGCTTAACGGCAGCAGGTCGGCACGAGCAGTACTTC. Protein product: CASSLTAAGRHEQYF.

V gene TRBV29-1 combines with J gene TRBJ2-3, with 10 bases that match TRBD2. Germline trimming cut 6 bases from V and 3 bases from J; bases unmatched to any gene: 9. The CDR3 loop spans 15 amino acids. Germline V gene data show CDR1 as SQVTM and CDR2 as ANQGSEA. This chain's CDR3 is CSVEIGLAATDTQYF. The CDR3 DNA follows: TGCAGCGTGGAAATAGGACTAGCGGCGACAGATACGCAGTATTTT.

This clone was counted between two and nine times. Relative to the germline gene, one junction end is altered; a read error may explain this. The genes are TRBV6-8 and TRBJ1-3; weak D call: TRBD1 (6 bases). Germline V CDR1 and CDR2: MNHGY, SAAAGT. This CDR3 is built from 14 residues. The CDR3 DNA sequence: TGTGCCATCAGTGTGGACAGCTCTGGAAACACCATATATTTT. This gives the protein CAISVDSSGNTIYF.

The chain has TRBV6-8 and TRBJ1-3, with a possible D match to TRBD1 (5 bases). Deletions cut 0 bases from V and 0 bases from J, with 12 bases between. CDR1 is MNHGY and CDR2 is SAAAGT in the germline V gene. This CDR3 spans 17 amino acids. This CDR3 reads CASSYSRGTSSGNTIYF. DNA of the CDR3: TGTGCCAGCAGTTACTCGCGGGGCACCTCCTCTGGAAACACCATATATTTT.

This clone has more than one count but fewer than ten. This chain uses TRBV11-3 with TRBJ1-1; tentatively, D is TRBD1 (6 bases). The CDR3 is 16 amino acids. V dropped 5 bases and J dropped 6 bases, with 22 bases sitting between them. From germline, CDR1 is SGHNT and CDR2 YENEEA. The CDR3 DNA follows: TGTGCCAGCAGCCCCCGGGGGGGTCAGGGGAGGCCTGAAGCTTTCTTT. Its protein is CASSPRGGQGRPEAFF.

This clone came up a few times. The chain carries TRBV11-3 and TRBJ2-7; 9 positions agree with TRBD2. CDR3 length equals 15 residues. Germline V gene sequence: CDR1 SGHNT, CDR2 YENEEA. Unmatched junction bases numbered 7, after V lost 5 bases and J lost 2 bases. In nucleotides, the CDR3 is TGTGCCAGCAGCCATGGACTAGCGAGCACCTACGAGCAGTACTTC. As protein: CASSHGLASTYEQYF.